This TCR beta chain is drawn from a study of shared clonotypes between healthy human individuals. Broader study findings: Naive subsets typically showed greater estimated richness than memory subsets. All-four-donor shared clonotypes had higher generation probabilities than non-shared clonotypes did.

CD8 cells regarded as naive lacked CD45RO, were positively chosen for CCR7, and omitted terminally differentiated effector memory CD45RA+ cells. Evenly divided among several immunoSEQ plates was the genomic DNA of each subset. Assay used: immunoSEQ multiplex PCR; TCRdb lists only in-frame clones, some missing. The sample lists around 2,000,000 clones, about 93% seen once, with roughly 1.7% in the top ten. Germline V gene lookup returns CDR1 KGHSH and CDR2 LQKENI. Trimming left V 3 bases short and J 5 bases short, with 14 bases between. The CDR3 covers 15 residues. Concerning this clone: The antigen remains unidentified.

The sample was naive CD8+ T cells from PBMCs. The chain joins TRBV18 to TRBJ2-1; possibly TRBD2 for D (5 bases). This receptor was obtained from a man aged 18-30 years in good health. Some clones in this sample may be carry-over from other donors' samples. The CDR3 coding sequence is TGTGCCAGCTCACCCACACGGGGAGACCACAATGAGCAGTTCTTC. It is translated as CASSPTRGDHNEQFF.